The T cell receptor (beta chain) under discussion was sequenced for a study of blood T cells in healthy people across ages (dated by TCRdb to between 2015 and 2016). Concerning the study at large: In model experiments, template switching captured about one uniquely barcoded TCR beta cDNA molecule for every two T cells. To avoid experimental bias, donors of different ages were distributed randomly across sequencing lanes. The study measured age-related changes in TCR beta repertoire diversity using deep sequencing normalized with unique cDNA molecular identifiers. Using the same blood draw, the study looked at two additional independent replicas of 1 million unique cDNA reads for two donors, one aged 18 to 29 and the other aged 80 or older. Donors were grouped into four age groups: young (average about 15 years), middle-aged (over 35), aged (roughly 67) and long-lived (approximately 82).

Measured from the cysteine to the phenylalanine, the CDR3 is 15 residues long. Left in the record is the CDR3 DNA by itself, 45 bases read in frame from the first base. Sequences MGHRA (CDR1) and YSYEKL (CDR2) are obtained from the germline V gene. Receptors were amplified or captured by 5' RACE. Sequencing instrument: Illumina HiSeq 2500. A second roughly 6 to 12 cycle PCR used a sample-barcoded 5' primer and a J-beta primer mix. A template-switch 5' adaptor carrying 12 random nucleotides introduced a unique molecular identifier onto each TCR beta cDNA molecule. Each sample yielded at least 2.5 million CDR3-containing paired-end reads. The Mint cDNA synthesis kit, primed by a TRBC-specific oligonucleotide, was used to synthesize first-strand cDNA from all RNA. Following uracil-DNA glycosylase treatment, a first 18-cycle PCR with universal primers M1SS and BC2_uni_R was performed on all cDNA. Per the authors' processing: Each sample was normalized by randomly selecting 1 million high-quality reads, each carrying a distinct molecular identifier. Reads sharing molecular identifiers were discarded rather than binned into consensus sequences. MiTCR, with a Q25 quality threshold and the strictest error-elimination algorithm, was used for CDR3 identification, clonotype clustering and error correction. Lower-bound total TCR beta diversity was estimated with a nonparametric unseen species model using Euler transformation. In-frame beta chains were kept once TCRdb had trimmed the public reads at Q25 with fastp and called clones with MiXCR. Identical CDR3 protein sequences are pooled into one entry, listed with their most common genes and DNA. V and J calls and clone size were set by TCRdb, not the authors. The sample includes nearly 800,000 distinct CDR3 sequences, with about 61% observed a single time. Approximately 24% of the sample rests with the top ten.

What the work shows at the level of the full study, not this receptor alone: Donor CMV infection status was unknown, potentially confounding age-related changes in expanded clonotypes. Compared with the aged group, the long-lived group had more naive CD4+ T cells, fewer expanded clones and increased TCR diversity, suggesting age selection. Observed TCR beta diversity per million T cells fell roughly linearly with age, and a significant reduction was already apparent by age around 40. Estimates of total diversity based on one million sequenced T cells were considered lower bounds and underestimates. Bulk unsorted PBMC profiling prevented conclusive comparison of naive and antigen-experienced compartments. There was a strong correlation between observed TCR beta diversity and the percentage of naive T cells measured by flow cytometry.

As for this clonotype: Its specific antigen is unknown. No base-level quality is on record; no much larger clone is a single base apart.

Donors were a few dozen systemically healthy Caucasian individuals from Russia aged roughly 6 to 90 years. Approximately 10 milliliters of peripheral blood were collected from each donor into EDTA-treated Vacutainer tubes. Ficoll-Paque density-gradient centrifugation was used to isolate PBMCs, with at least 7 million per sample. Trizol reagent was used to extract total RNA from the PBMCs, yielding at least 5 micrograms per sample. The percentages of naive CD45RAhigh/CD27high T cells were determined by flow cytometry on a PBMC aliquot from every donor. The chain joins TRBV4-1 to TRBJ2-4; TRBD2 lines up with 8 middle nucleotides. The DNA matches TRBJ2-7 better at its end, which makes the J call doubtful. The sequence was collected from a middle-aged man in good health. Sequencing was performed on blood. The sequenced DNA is TGCGCCAGCAGCGCCCCGGGACTAGGACGCTACGAGCAGTACTTC. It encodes CASSAPGLGRYEQYF.